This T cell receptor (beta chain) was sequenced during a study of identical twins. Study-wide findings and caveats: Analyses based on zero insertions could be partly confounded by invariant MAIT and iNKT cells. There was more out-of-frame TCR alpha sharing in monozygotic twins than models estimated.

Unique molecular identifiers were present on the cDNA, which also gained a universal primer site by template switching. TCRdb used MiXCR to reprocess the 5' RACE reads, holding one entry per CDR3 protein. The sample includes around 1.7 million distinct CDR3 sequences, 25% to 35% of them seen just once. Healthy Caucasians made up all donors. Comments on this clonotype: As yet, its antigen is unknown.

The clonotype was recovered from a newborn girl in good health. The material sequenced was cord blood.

CDR3 nucleotides: TGTGCCAGCAGCCATCCAGGATTGTACCAAGAGACCCAGTACTTC. This encodes CASSHPGLYQETQYF. This rearrangement joins TRBV14 to TRBJ2-5; D is unresolved. Deletions cut 3 bases from V and 0 bases from J, with 11 bases between. Germline loops: CDR1 SGHDN, CDR2 FVKESK. This CDR3 is 15 amino acids long.